This entry concerns a single T cell receptor (beta chain). Its target is unknown. This sample was included in a study of long-term antiretroviral therapy in people with HIV. Background on the study: The oldest specimens predate the 2015 immediate-ART recommendation by about a decade.

General study findings and limits: Post-ART diversity increased but stayed below transplant donor controls. Clonotypes expanded prior to ART showed repertoire dominance at all sampled time points.

At survey level, the immunoSEQ assay was run in its v3.0 version. This table comes from immunoSEQ multiplex PCR, and its TCRdb copy is limited to in-frame clones, with some not included. The data contain tens of thousands of clones, around 85% of them singletons. The sample consisted of unsorted PBMCs, taken 3 years after starting antiretroviral therapy. The receptor comes from a man aged 35-49 years with HIV.

The CDR3 sequence is CASTKDGMNTEAFF. CDR3 sequence (DNA): TGTGCCAGCACCAAGGACGGAATGAACACTGAAGCTTTCTTT. The chain uses TRBV6-5 and TRBJ1-1; the D is unclear. The V end lost 7 bases, the J end lost 0 bases, and 12 bases lay between the germline ends. Germline CDR1 MNHEY, CDR2 SVGAGI. This CDR3 spans 14 amino acids.